This section outlines one T cell receptor (beta chain) sequence together with its context. The target antigen is unknown. V gave up 8 bases and J gave up 6 bases; unmatched junction bases: 10. The CDR3 runs 14 residues. Per the germline V gene, CDR1 is MGHDK and CDR2 is SYGVNS. PCR was performed using 60 Vbeta and 13 Jbeta primers. Using immunoSEQ multiplex PCR, the repertoire was profiled, and TCRdb retains in-frame clones only, with some absent. Of fewer than 200,000 clones listed, approximately 81% are singletons. This record comes from a study of cytomegalovirus exposure and HLA in healthy donors. Study outcomes and limitations: Analysis performed later found about 18,000 TCR beta sequences associated with HLA alleles at 0.05 false discovery rate. When presence/absence was analysed, sequencing depth was taken to be roughly uniform across donors. The dataset shows that most TCR sequences were rare, while some public TCRs occurred in many donors. Analysis was carried out at a later point, and it linked a missense DCLRE1C variant to TCR beta V- and J-gene trimming.

This rearrangement joins TRBV25-1 to TRBJ2-7, with TRBD1 matching over 10 bases. The sample consisted of PBMCs. This sequence was found in a woman in her late teens or twenties in good health and CMV-seronegative. CDR3: CASLGQGTTGEQYF. Here the CDR3 DNA reads TGTGCCAGCCTGGGACAGGGGACGACGGGCGAGCAGTACTTC.